The T cell receptor beta chain under discussion was sequenced for a study of TIL therapy for anti-PD-1-resistant metastatic lung cancer. The length of the CDR3 is 15 residues. Trimming took 9 bases from V and 4 from J, leaving 19 bases between them. The germline V gene encodes CDR1 ENHRY and CDR2 SYGVKD. Sequencing used immunoSEQ v3. Method: immunoSEQ multiplex PCR; TCRdb's copy keeps in-frame clones and lacks some. The sample lists 20,000 or so clones; around 70% were seen once. This clone was counted between two and nine times. Specified time point: pre-treatment sample, taken before nivolumab and TIL therapy.

The gene calls are TRBV10-3 and TRBJ1-3; tentative D call: TRBD1 (6 bases). The sequence was obtained from a person aged 25-85 years with non-small cell lung cancer. Sequenced material: blood, taken at baseline. The CDR3 loop reads CAIGGGGRQGNTIYF. CDR3 sequence (DNA): TGTGCCATTGGCGGCGGGGGCCGGCAAGGAAACACCATATATTTT.